The rows below give T cell receptor beta chains drawn from one sample of a study of OX40 agonist ivuxolimab in advanced cancers. Only in-frame clones appear in the TCRdb table, and some are missing; sequencing was by immunoSEQ multiplex PCR. This sample has approximately 81,000 clones; roughly 86% occur once, and the top ten carry approximately 0.93%. The specimen was CD4+ or CD8+ T cells sorted from blood, collected in a trial of the OX40 agonist ivuxolimab. These TCRs come from an adult with an advanced solid tumor such as melanoma, head and neck, liver or kidney cancer. Both conserved end residues are part of each CDR3. Fields, in order: V gene, clone size, J gene, CDR3 length, D gene, CDR3 DNA, CDR3 protein. A D gene is named only where the DNA matches it firmly. Only some rows state a clone size, as once, few, many or a class for expanded clones.

V: TRBV7-2; size: .; J: TRBJ2-3; length: 16; D: TRBD2; DNA: TGTGCCAGCAGCGCTCGACTAGCGGGAGTGGCAGATACGCAGTATTTT; CDR3: CASSARLAGVADTQYF
V: TRBV6-8; size: .; J: TRBJ2-1; length: 19; D: TRBD2; DNA: TGTGCCAGCAGACCCAGGGCCCGTCCGAGCGGGGGGGTGCAAAATGAGCAGTTCTTC; CDR3: CASRPRARPSGGVQNEQFF
V: TRBV5-6; size: .; J: TRBJ2-7; length: 16; D: .; DNA: TGTGCCAGCAGCTCGGGGGTCCTGCGGGACGATTACGAGCAGTACTTC; CDR3: CASSSGVLRDDYEQYF
V: TRBV4-1; size: few; J: TRBJ1-1; length: 15; D: .; DNA: TGCGCCAGCAGCCAAGGGGGGCCCGCGAACACTGAAGCTTTCTTT; CDR3: CASSQGGPANTEAFF
V: TRBV7-3; size: .; J: TRBJ2-1; length: 14; D: TRBD1; DNA: TGTGCCAGCAGCCCCCCGGACAGGGGTAATGAGCAGTTCTTC; CDR3: CASSPPDRGNEQFF
V: TRBV7-3; size: once; J: TRBJ1-2; length: 15; D: .; DNA: TGTGCCAGCAGCTTAACAGGGGCAGGGTACTATGGCTACACCTTC; CDR3: CASSLTGAGYYGYTF
V: TRBV2; size: .; J: TRBJ2-5; length: 13; D: .; DNA: TGTGCCAGCAGTGAAATAGGGCTAGAGACCCAGTACTTC; CDR3: CASSEIGLETQYF
V: TRBV4-3; size: .; J: TRBJ2-5; length: 15; D: .; DNA: TGCGCCAGCAGCCAAGGGGGCGGGACGGCCGGGGAGCAGTACTTC; CDR3: CASSQGGGTAGEQYF
V: TRBV7-3; size: .; J: TRBJ2-2; length: 14; D: .; DNA: TGTGCCAGCAGCTTAACTAGTAACACCGGGGAGCTGTTTTTT; CDR3: CASSLTSNTGELFF
V: TRBV2; size: once; J: TRBJ2-3; length: 13; D: .; DNA: TGTGCCAGCAGAAAGGACACCACAGATACGCAGTATTTT; CDR3: CASRKDTTDTQYF
V: TRBV27; size: few; J: TRBJ1-2; length: 13; D: .; DNA: TGTGCCAGCAAGTCCGGGGGCTACTATGGCTACACCTTC; CDR3: CASKSGGYYGYTF
V: TRBV7-9; size: few; J: TRBJ1-1; length: 12; D: .; DNA: TGTGCCAGCAGCCAAGGAAGGGAAGGAGCTTTCTTT; CDR3: CASSQGREGAFF
V: TRBV18; size: .; J: TRBJ1-1; length: 13; D: TRBD1; DNA: TGTGCCAGCTCACCTGGGACAGACACTGAAGCTTTCTTT; CDR3: CASSPGTDTEAFF
V: TRBV5-6; size: .; J: TRBJ1-5; length: 15; D: TRBD1; DNA: TGTGCCAGCAGCTTGCGGGACAGGCCCAATCAGCCCCAGCATTTT; CDR3: CASSLRDRPNQPQHF
V: TRBV10-3; size: .; J: TRBJ1-1; length: 15; D: TRBD1; DNA: TGTGCCATCAGTGGTAGGGGGCTGTTAGACACTGAAGCTTTCTTT; CDR3: CAISGRGLLDTEAFF
V: TRBV5-5; size: .; J: TRBJ1-2; length: 14; D: .; DNA: TGTGCCAGCAGCTTGATTGGCAGGGGTTATGGCTACACCTTC; CDR3: CASSLIGRGYGYTF
V: TRBV6-4; size: .; J: TRBJ1-1; length: 15; D: .; DNA: TGTGCCAGCAGTGAGTCGATCGGACCTGGGGCTGAAGCTTTCTTT; CDR3: CASSESIGPGAEAFF
V: TRBV18; size: .; J: TRBJ1-2; length: 15; D: TRBD1; DNA: TGTGCCAGCTCACACTCAGGGGGCCCTAGCTATGGCTACACCTTC; CDR3: CASSHSGGPSYGYTF
V: TRBV6-5; size: few; J: TRBJ1-6; length: 15; D: TRBD1; DNA: TGTGCCAGCAGTTACTCGGGACAGGGCAGTTCACCCCTCCACTTT; CDR3: CASSYSGQGSSPLHF
V: TRBV6-5; size: once; J: TRBJ1-1; length: 11; D: .; DNA: TGTGCCAGCTTCCTTAATGAGAAAGCTTTCTTT; CDR3: CASFLNEKAFF
V: TRBV5-4; size: .; J: TRBJ2-7; length: 15; D: TRBD1; DNA: TGTGCCAGCAGCGCGGGACAGGTTGGTTCCTACGAGCAGTACTTC; CDR3: CASSAGQVGSYEQYF
V: TRBV5-4; size: .; J: TRBJ1-2; length: 13; D: .; DNA: TGTGCCAGCAGCGCGGACAGCCAATATGGCTACACCTTC; CDR3: CASSADSQYGYTF
V: TRBV5-1; size: .; J: TRBJ2-7; length: 13; D: .; DNA: TGCGCCAGCAGCTTGGAGTGGGTCCACGAGCAGTACTTC; CDR3: CASSLEWVHEQYF
V: TRBV6-1; size: .; J: TRBJ2-2; length: 16; D: .; DNA: TGTGCCAGCAGTGAAGCTGTCGGGAGCGGGTCCGGGGAGCTGTTTTTT; CDR3: CASSEAVGSGSGELFF
V: TRBV5-8; size: .; J: TRBJ2-1; length: 18; D: TRBD2; DNA: TGTGCCAGCAGCTCCCGGACTAGCGGGAGACGGTCCTACAATGAGCAGTTCTTC; CDR3: CASSSRTSGRRSYNEQFF
V: TRBV10-3; size: .; J: TRBJ2-7; length: 18; D: TRBD2; DNA: TGTGCCATCAGTGGGTCCAGCGGGAGGGCCACAAATTCCTACGAGCAGTACTTC; CDR3: CAISGSSGRATNSYEQYF
V: TRBV7-9; size: once; J: TRBJ2-1; length: 16; D: TRBD2; DNA: TGTGCCAGCAGCCCAAGTGGCCTAGCGGGAGCCAATGAGCAGTTCTTC; CDR3: CASSPSGLAGANEQFF
V: TRBV11-2; size: once; J: TRBJ2-7; length: 16; D: .; DNA: TGTGCCAGCAGCCCCGGCGCGACAAAGGGTCACTACGAGCAGTACTTC; CDR3: CASSPGATKGHYEQYF
V: TRBV6-5; size: .; J: TRBJ1-4; length: 14; D: TRBD1; DNA: TGTGCCAGCAGTTACGAGGGGGCCCCTGAAAAACTGTTTTTT; CDR3: CASSYEGAPEKLFF
V: TRBV19; size: .; J: TRBJ1-1; length: 14; D: .; DNA: TGTGCCAGTAGGACACAGGGTGGGGGTACTGAAGCTTTCTTT; CDR3: CASRTQGGGTEAFF
V: TRBV7-9; size: .; J: TRBJ2-7; length: 15; D: TRBD1; DNA: TGTGCCAGCAGCTTAACTACAGGGGTAGCCTACGAGCAGTACTTC; CDR3: CASSLTTGVAYEQYF
V: TRBV19; size: .; J: TRBJ1-2; length: 14; D: TRBD1; DNA: TGTGCCAGTAGTGCCGGGGACAGGGATCCTGGCTACACCTTC; CDR3: CASSAGDRDPGYTF
V: TRBV11-2; size: once; J: TRBJ2-7; length: 16; D: TRBD1; DNA: TGTGCCAGCAGCTTCGAGGCCGGGACAGCCTCCTACGAGCAGTACTTC; CDR3: CASSFEAGTASYEQYF
V: TRBV9; size: once; J: TRBJ2-7; length: 14; D: .; DNA: TGTGCCAGCAGCCCAGGCCACTTCTCCTACGAGCAGTACTTC; CDR3: CASSPGHFSYEQYF
V: TRBV23-1; size: .; J: TRBJ2-7; length: 17; D: TRBD2; DNA: TGCGCCAGCAGGGGGGGGGTACTAGCGCCTAGCTCCTACGAGCAGTACTTC; CDR3: CASRGGVLAPSSYEQYF
V: TRBV7-2; size: few; J: TRBJ1-5; length: 13; D: .; DNA: TGTGCCAGCAGCTTAGCCTACAATCAGCCCCAGCATTTT; CDR3: CASSLAYNQPQHF
V: TRBV5-1; size: .; J: TRBJ2-1; length: 11; D: .; DNA: TGCGCCAGCAGCTCCAGGAATGAGCAGTTCTTC; CDR3: CASSSRNEQFF
V: TRBV19; size: once; J: TRBJ2-1; length: 15; D: TRBD1; DNA: TGTGCCAGTAGTATCTATCAGGGGGCAGGTAATGAGCAGTTCTTC; CDR3: CASSIYQGAGNEQFF
V: TRBV15; size: once; J: TRBJ1-2; length: 14; D: .; DNA: TGTGCCACCAGCAGAGATAGGTCCAACTATGGCTACACCTTC; CDR3: CATSRDRSNYGYTF
V: TRBV18; size: .; J: TRBJ1-1; length: 16; D: .; DNA: TGTGCCAGCTCACCTCCGGGGACGATAATGAACACTGAAGCTTTCTTT; CDR3: CASSPPGTIMNTEAFF
V: TRBV7-9; size: once; J: TRBJ2-2; length: 15; D: .; DNA: TGTGCCAGCAGCTTAGGGCTACAAAACACCGGGGAGCTGTTTTTT; CDR3: CASSLGLQNTGELFF
V: TRBV27; size: .; J: TRBJ1-4; length: 15; D: TRBD1; DNA: TGTGCCAGCAGTTCCCAGGGGGGGATCAATGAAAAACTGTTTTTT; CDR3: CASSSQGGINEKLFF
V: TRBV5-1; size: .; J: TRBJ2-7; length: 15; D: .; DNA: TGCGCCAGCAGCTTTCCGGGACAGACTCGGGGGGAGCAGTACTTC; CDR3: CASSFPGQTRGEQYF
V: TRBV18; size: .; J: TRBJ1-1; length: 15; D: TRBD1; DNA: TGTGCCAGCTCACCACGACAGGGGGTGAGAACTGAAGCTTTCTTT; CDR3: CASSPRQGVRTEAFF
V: TRBV6-6; size: .; J: TRBJ2-3; length: 14; D: TRBD2; DNA: TGTGCCACCCGTGGAGCGGGAGAGGCAGATACGCAGTATTTT; CDR3: CATRGAGEADTQYF
V: TRBV12-1; size: .; J: TRBJ2-3; length: 16; D: .; DNA: TGTGCCAGCAGCTCGCCTCGGGACGGAGCGGCAGATACGCAGTATTTT; CDR3: CASSSPRDGAADTQYF
V: TRBV6-5; size: .; J: TRBJ1-2; length: 14; D: TRBD1; DNA: TGTGCCAGCAGTTACCTGGAGACAGGGGGTGGCTACACCTTC; CDR3: CASSYLETGGGYTF
V: TRBV18; size: .; J: TRBJ2-6; length: 20; D: .; DNA: TGTGCCAGCTCACCAAGGATTGGGGGAGAACTTAGCTCTGGGGCCAACGTCCTGACTTTC; CDR3: CASSPRIGGELSSGANVLTF
V: TRBV19; size: .; J: TRBJ2-2; length: 14; D: .; DNA: TGTGCCAGTAGTAACGGTCCGGACACCGGGGAGCTGTTTTTT; CDR3: CASSNGPDTGELFF
V: TRBV10-1; size: .; J: TRBJ2-5; length: 14; D: .; DNA: TGCGCCAGCAGTGAGGGGTCAGTGAAGAGTACCCAGTACTTC; CDR3: CASSEGSVKSTQYF
V: TRBV6-5; size: .; J: TRBJ2-2; length: 11; D: .; DNA: TGTGCCAGCAGGAACACCGGGGAGCTGTTTTTT; CDR3: CASRNTGELFF
V: TRBV6-6; size: .; J: TRBJ2-1; length: 16; D: TRBD2; DNA: TGTGCCAGCAGTTACCTCGGGACTAGCGGGTTAAATGAGCAGTTCTTC; CDR3: CASSYLGTSGLNEQFF
V: TRBV7-2; size: few; J: TRBJ1-1; length: 14; D: .; DNA: TGTGCCAGCAGCTTAGCCAACCGTTACACTGAAGCTTTCTTT; CDR3: CASSLANRYTEAFF